A selection of T cell receptor beta chains follows, all from one sample in a study of Ad26.COV2.S vaccination and SARS-CoV-2 variants. The protocol was immunoSEQ multiplex PCR, while the TCRdb copy is restricted to in-frame clones and leaves out a portion. The data hold some 520,000 clones, with roughly 87% observed a single time. This material consisted of peripheral blood, taken in a trial of Ad26.COV2.S vaccine versus placebo. Receptors originate from a person aged 18-60 years who received the Ad26.COV2.S COVID-19 vaccine or a placebo. Both conserved end residues are part of each CDR3. The order of the fields is clone size, CDR3 length, V gene, D gene, J gene, CDR3 DNA, CDR3 protein. The D gene is left open where the match is weak. Clone size is given for some rows only: seen once, a few or many times, or a class if the clone is expanded.

>few|16|TRBV6-5|.|TRBJ1-6
TGTGCCAGCAGTTACTCTTCGGCGGTGACGAATTCACCCCTCCACTTT
CASSYSSAVTNSPLHF
>.|15|TRBV6-5|.|TRBJ2-1
TGTGCCAGCAGCCAAAGTAGGGGTTCGGTCGATGAGCAGTTCTTC
CASSQSRGSVDEQFF
>.|16|TRBV10-3|.|TRBJ1-3
TGTGCCATCAGTCCCGCCGGGCAGAGCTCTGGAAACACCATATATTTT
CAISPAGQSSGNTIYF
>.|17|TRBV7-9|.|TRBJ1-2
TGTGCCAGCAGCTTGGGGAGACCGGGACGCAGGAACTATGGCTACACCTTC
CASSLGRPGRRNYGYTF
>once|15|TRBV19|.|TRBJ2-1
TGTGCCAGTAGCCCGACCGCAATTAGGGACAATGAGCAGTTCTTC
CASSPTAIRDNEQFF
>.|16|TRBV7-8|TRBD2|TRBJ2-5
TGTGCCAGCAGTTCTGGACTAGCGGGGGTTCAAGAGACCCAGTACTTC
CASSSGLAGVQETQYF
>.|17|TRBV18|TRBD2|TRBJ2-1
TGTGCCAGCTCTCCAAACCGGACTAGCGGGATTAAGGGCGGTTGGTTCTTC
CASSPNRTSGIKGGWFF
>.|13|TRBV7-9|TRBD1|TRBJ1-4
TGTGCCAGCAGCTTAGCAGGGGGCCTAAAACTGTTTTTT
CASSLAGGLKLFF
>.|12|TRBV18|.|TRBJ1-5
TGTGCCGAGGACATTCCTAATCAGCCCCAGCATTTT
CAEDIPNQPQHF
>.|15|TRBV19|.|TRBJ2-1
TGTGCCAGTAGTCCGACGACAGGGAGGTACAATGAGCAGTTCTTC
CASSPTTGRYNEQFF
>.|15|TRBV5-4|.|TRBJ2-1
TGTGCCAGCAGCTTGGTGTCAGGGTGGATGGATGAGCAGTTCTTC
CASSLVSGWMDEQFF
>.|13|TRBV28|.|TRBJ2-1
TGTGCCAGCAGTTTACGAGGGAGAGGTGAGCAGTTCTTC
CASSLRGRGEQFF
>.|11|TRBV19|.|TRBJ2-2
TGTGCCAGCCGTACGACCGGGGAGCTGTTTTTT
CASRTTGELFF
>few|14|TRBV14|.|TRBJ2-7
TGTGCCAGCAGCCAAGATTTCCTTCCCTACGAGCAGTACTTC
CASSQDFLPYEQYF
>.|16|TRBV9|.|TRBJ2-3
TGTGCCAGCAGCCTCGTATTAGGAGGGAACACAGATACGCAGTATTTT
CASSLVLGGNTDTQYF
>.|13|TRBV29-1|TRBD2|TRBJ2-5
TGCAGCGTTGATCAATGGCGGGAGGGGACCCAGTACTTC
CSVDQWREGTQYF
>.|14|TRBV2|TRBD1|TRBJ1-2
TGTGCCAGCAGGGGGACAGGAGCTAACTATGGCTACACCTTC
CASRGTGANYGYTF
>.|15|TRBV15|TRBD1|TRBJ2-1
TGTGCCACCAGCCGAGGGGGCGCCTCCTACAATGAGCAGTTCTTC
CATSRGGASYNEQFF
>.|14|TRBV5-6|.|TRBJ1-1
TGTGCCAGCAGCCGTGGTCAGCTGAACACTGAAGCTTTCTTT
CASSRGQLNTEAFF
>.|13|TRBV6-2/TRBV6-3|.|TRBJ1-5
TGTGCCAGCAGCCCGCGAAGCAATCAGCCCCAGCATTTT
CASSPRSNQPQHF
>.|12|TRBV18|.|TRBJ2-7
TGTGCCAGCTCACCGTACATGGCCGAGCAGTACTTC
CASSPYMAEQYF
>.|13|TRBV29-1|.|TRBJ2-3
TGCAGCGCTGGGGGACTGGGGACAGATACGCAGTATTTT
CSAGGLGTDTQYF
>.|15|TRBV5-1|.|TRBJ1-1
TGCGCCAGCAGCTTGGGGGGTCGAGTGAACACTGAAGCTTTCTTT
CASSLGGRVNTEAFF
>.|18|TRBV5-4|TRBD2|TRBJ2-1
TGTGCCAGCAGCCGGGAACCACTAGCGGGAGCCCCTCAGGATAGTAGGTTCTTC
CASSREPLAGAPQDSRFF
>.|17|TRBV5-1|.|TRBJ1-3
TGCGCCAGCAGCTTGGGGGGCGGACACCCTTCTGGAAACACCATATATTTT
CASSLGGGHPSGNTIYF
>.|18|TRBV5-4|TRBD2|TRBJ2-1
TGTGCCAGCAGCGCGGGGGCGGGAGGCCCCGTTGGCTTGGATGAGCAGTTCTTC
CASSAGAGGPVGLDEQFF
>.|12|TRBV10-3|.|TRBJ2-3
TGTGCCAGTACAGGTAACACAGATACGCAGTATTTT
CASTGNTDTQYF
>once|14|TRBV10-3|TRBD1|TRBJ1-1
TGTGCCATCGGGGAGGGGGCGCGTGGGACTGAAGCTTTCTTT
CAIGEGARGTEAFF
>once|13|TRBV5-5|TRBD1|TRBJ1-2
TGTGCCAGCACCCCAGACAGGGTCCATGGCTACACCTTC
CASTPDRVHGYTF
>.|15|TRBV5-1|TRBD1|TRBJ2-2
TGCGCCAGCAGCTCGACAGGGGCTGACGCCGGGGAGCTGTTTTTT
CASSSTGADAGELFF
>.|15|TRBV11-3|TRBD2|TRBJ2-1
TGTGCCAGCAGCTACGGGGGACTAGCGGAACAAGAGCAGTTCTTC
CASSYGGLAEQEQFF
>.|17|TRBV6-1|TRBD2|TRBJ2-1
TGTGCCAGCAGTGAGCCAACGACTAGCGGGATCTACAATGAGCAGTTCTTC
CASSEPTTSGIYNEQFF
>.|15|TRBV28|.|TRBJ1-5
TGTGCCAGCAGTACCGAGTACAGGGTGGATCAGCCCCAGCATTTT
CASSTEYRVDQPQHF
>.|18|TRBV28|TRBD1|TRBJ1-2
TGTGCCAGCAGTTTAACGCCCCTGCTACAGGGGACATTCTATGGCTACACCTTC
CASSLTPLLQGTFYGYTF
>.|17|TRBV10-3|.|TRBJ2-7
TGTGCCATCAGTGAGTCGCCCCTGGAGCGGAGCTCCTACGAGCAGTACTTC
CAISESPLERSSYEQYF
>.|11|TRBV2|.|TRBJ2-3
TGTGCCAGCTCTCGGCAGCTTACGCAGTATTTT
CASSRQLTQYF